This T cell receptor (beta chain) originates from a study of cytomegalovirus exposure and HLA in healthy donors. Study outcomes and limitations: High specificity and sensitivity for cytomegalovirus status were reported for the classifier. Under in vitro conditions, three CMV-associated chains were confirmed as specific for CMV antigens.

CDR1 is KGHSH and CDR2 is LQKENI in the germline V gene. CDR3 size: 14 residues. The junction had 7 bases not matched to a gene; V was cut back by 5 bases and J by 3 bases. Method: immunoSEQ multiplex PCR; TCRdb's copy keeps in-frame clones and lacks some. Seen here are some 140,000 clones, around 90% observed once, and the top ten hold around 6%. Concerning this clone itself: What it binds is not known.

Sequencing was carried out using PBMCs. The chain uses TRBV18 and TRBJ2-7, with 7 bases aligning to TRBD2. The receptor was isolated from a woman in her 30s in good health and CMV-seropositive. The CDR3 here is CASSSTSANYEQYF. CDR3 coding DNA: TGTGCCAGCTCATCCACTAGCGCCAACTACGAGCAGTACTTC.